These T cell receptor beta chains were read from a single sample in a study of CD8 T cells in ankylosing spondylitis. Via MiXCR, TCRdb re-called the 5' RACE reads, giving one row per CDR3 protein. The sample contains 230,000 or so distinct CDR3 sequences, 20% to 30% of which appear only once. The sequencing sample was made of blood, either unsorted or a sorted T cell fraction (not recorded which). These receptors came from a male donor with ankylosing spondylitis or in good health (not recorded which). Each CDR3 is given with its conserved first and last residue. Each record gives: clone size, D gene, V gene, CDR3 length, J gene, CDR3 protein, CDR3 DNA. D genes are given only for firm matches. Part of the rows lack a size; the others show once, few, many or a class for expanded clones.

abundance: NA; d_gene: TRBD2; v_gene: TRBV20-1; len: 16; j_gene: TRBJ2-5; CDR3aa: CSARGTSGGLPETQYF; CDR3nt: TGCAGTGCTAGAGGGACTAGCGGGGGGCTTCCAGAGACCCAGTACTTC
abundance: many; d_gene: NA; v_gene: TRBV6-5; len: 16; j_gene: TRBJ2-5; CDR3aa: CASSYRRGAAPQTQYF; CDR3nt: TGTGCCAGCAGTTACAGGAGGGGCGCAGCCCCACAGACCCAGTACTTC
abundance: NA; d_gene: TRBD2; v_gene: TRBV12-3/TRBV12-4; len: 15; j_gene: TRBJ2-1; CDR3aa: CASSWGTSGGAEQFF; CDR3nt: TGTGCCAGCAGTTGGGGGACTAGCGGGGGCGCTGAGCAGTTCTTC
abundance: many; d_gene: NA; v_gene: TRBV15; len: 14; j_gene: TRBJ2-3; CDR3aa: CATSSDRSTDTQYF; CDR3nt: TGTGCCACCAGCAGCGACAGAAGCACAGATACGCAGTATTTT
abundance: many; d_gene: NA; v_gene: TRBV5-1; len: 15; j_gene: TRBJ1-1; CDR3aa: CASSGKGGMNTEAFF; CDR3nt: TGCGCCAGCAGCGGAAAAGGGGGTATGAACACTGAAGCTTTCTTT
abundance: once; d_gene: TRBD2; v_gene: TRBV20-1; len: 15; j_gene: TRBJ2-1; CDR3aa: CSAEGTGRAGAEQFF; CDR3nt: TGCAGTGCTGAGGGGACGGGGAGGGCCGGGGCTGAGCAGTTCTTC
abundance: NA; d_gene: NA; v_gene: TRBV2; len: 14; j_gene: TRBJ2-1; CDR3aa: CASFSGDLYNEQFF; CDR3nt: TGTGCCAGCTTTTCAGGGGACCTATACAATGAGCAGTTCTTC
abundance: many; d_gene: NA; v_gene: TRBV29-1; len: 14; j_gene: TRBJ1-5; CDR3aa: CSVGSDYSNQPQHF; CDR3nt: TGCAGCGTTGGATCCGACTATAGCAATCAGCCCCAGCATTTT
abundance: few; d_gene: NA; v_gene: TRBV12-3/TRBV12-4; len: 16; j_gene: TRBJ1-1; CDR3aa: CASSANPRTANTEAFF; CDR3nt: TGTGCCAGCAGTGCCAACCCAAGGACAGCGAACACTGAAGCTTTCTTT
abundance: few; d_gene: NA; v_gene: TRBV5-1; len: 14; j_gene: TRBJ2-1; CDR3aa: CASSATGSKDEQFF; CDR3nt: TGCGCCAGCAGCGCCACCGGGTCCAAGGATGAGCAGTTCTTC
abundance: NA; d_gene: TRBD2; v_gene: TRBV12-3/TRBV12-4; len: 14; j_gene: TRBJ2-1; CDR3aa: CASRLAGAYNEQSF; CDR3nt: TGTGCCAGCAGGCTAGCGGGGGCGTACAATGAGCAGTCCTTC
abundance: NA; d_gene: NA; v_gene: TRBV20-1; len: 14; j_gene: TRBJ2-7; CDR3aa: CSAARVDGSYEQYF; CDR3nt: TGCAGTGCCGCCAGGGTGGATGGCTCCTACGAGCAGTACTTC
abundance: many; d_gene: NA; v_gene: TRBV29-1; len: 15; j_gene: TRBJ2-3; CDR3aa: CSVEGPGVGKGTQYF; CDR3nt: TGCAGCGTTGAAGGTCCCGGGGTTGGAAAGGGTACGCAGTATTTT
abundance: NA; d_gene: NA; v_gene: TRBV4-1; len: 13; j_gene: TRBJ1-1; CDR3aa: CASSQATGTEAFF; CDR3nt: TGCGCCAGCAGCCAAGCGACAGGCACTGAAGCTTTCTTT
abundance: once; d_gene: NA; v_gene: TRBV20-1; len: 14; j_gene: TRBJ2-7; CDR3aa: CSASPLYATYEQYF; CDR3nt: TGCAGTGCTAGCCCTCTCTACGCTACCTACGAGCAGTACTTC
abundance: NA; d_gene: NA; v_gene: TRBV6-1; len: 14; j_gene: TRBJ2-7; CDR3aa: CASSNGRGTYEQYF; CDR3nt: TGTGCCAGCAGCAACGGCAGGGGCACCTACGAGCAGTACTTC
abundance: few; d_gene: NA; v_gene: TRBV5-1; len: 15; j_gene: TRBJ2-1; CDR3aa: CASSLSDHPGNEQFF; CDR3nt: TGCGCCAGCAGCTTGTCGGACCACCCGGGCAATGAGCAGTTCTTC
abundance: many; d_gene: NA; v_gene: TRBV5-6; len: 16; j_gene: TRBJ2-1; CDR3aa: CASSLGLRGPYNEQFF; CDR3nt: TGTGCCAGCAGCTTAGGACTCAGGGGTCCCTACAATGAGCAGTTCTTC
abundance: many; d_gene: NA; v_gene: TRBV6-1; len: 13; j_gene: TRBJ1-1; CDR3aa: CASPGVPDTEAFF; CDR3nt: TGTGCCAGCCCAGGGGTACCGGACACTGAAGCTTTCTTT
abundance: NA; d_gene: NA; v_gene: TRBV12-3/TRBV12-4; len: 13; j_gene: TRBJ2-7; CDR3aa: CASSTLAGGEQYF; CDR3nt: TGTGCCAGCAGCACCTTAGCCGGGGGCGAGCAGTACTTC
abundance: many; d_gene: NA; v_gene: TRBV11-1; len: 13; j_gene: TRBJ2-7; CDR3aa: CASQRPDRYEQYF; CDR3nt: TGTGCCAGCCAGAGGCCGGACAGATACGAGCAGTACTTC
abundance: few; d_gene: NA; v_gene: TRBV15; len: 13; j_gene: TRBJ1-1; CDR3aa: CATSYLSAGEAFF; CDR3nt: TGTGCCACCAGCTACCTTTCGGCGGGTGAAGCTTTCTTT
abundance: NA; d_gene: TRBD2; v_gene: TRBV4-2; len: 17; j_gene: TRBJ2-2; CDR3aa: CASSQGTSGEYTGELFF; CDR3nt: TGTGCCAGCAGCCAAGGGACTAGCGGGGAATATACCGGGGAGCTGTTTTTT
abundance: few; d_gene: NA; v_gene: TRBV5-1; len: 14; j_gene: TRBJ2-2; CDR3aa: CASMVDTNTGELFF; CDR3nt: TGCGCCAGCATGGTGGATACTAACACCGGGGAGCTGTTTTTT
abundance: NA; d_gene: NA; v_gene: TRBV12-3/TRBV12-4; len: 13; j_gene: TRBJ2-7; CDR3aa: CASSLGGGWEQYF; CDR3nt: TGTGCCAGCAGTTTGGGAGGGGGCTGGGAGCAGTACTTC
abundance: NA; d_gene: NA; v_gene: TRBV20-1; len: 13; j_gene: TRBJ2-7; CDR3aa: CSARSWSQYEQYF; CDR3nt: TGCAGTGCTAGATCCTGGTCACAATACGAGCAGTACTTC
abundance: few; d_gene: NA; v_gene: TRBV29-1; len: 16; j_gene: TRBJ2-5; CDR3aa: CSVDRPGQGLLETQYF; CDR3nt: TGCAGCGTTGACAGGCCCGGGCAGGGTTTGTTAGAGACCCAGTACTTC
abundance: NA; d_gene: TRBD2; v_gene: TRBV24-1; len: 13; j_gene: TRBJ2-5; CDR3aa: CATSSGGAETQYF; CDR3nt: TGTGCCACCAGTAGCGGGGGGGCGGAGACCCAGTACTTC
abundance: many; d_gene: NA; v_gene: TRBV29-1; len: 11; j_gene: TRBJ1-1; CDR3aa: CSVGGWDEAFF; CDR3nt: TGCAGCGTTGGGGGGTGGGACGAAGCTTTCTTT
abundance: NA; d_gene: NA; v_gene: TRBV12-3/TRBV12-4; len: 12; j_gene: TRBJ1-6; CDR3aa: CASSFGASPLHF; CDR3nt: TGTGCCAGCAGTTTTGGGGCTTCACCCCTCCACTTT
abundance: many; d_gene: NA; v_gene: TRBV6-6; len: 13; j_gene: TRBJ2-6; CDR3aa: CASMLSGANVLTF; CDR3nt: TGTGCCAGCATGTTATCTGGGGCCAACGTCCTGACTTTC
abundance: NA; d_gene: TRBD1; v_gene: TRBV18; len: 15; j_gene: TRBJ1-2; CDR3aa: CASSPRAGGDYGYTF; CDR3nt: TGTGCCAGCTCACCACGGGCAGGGGGCGACTATGGCTACACCTTC
abundance: once; d_gene: NA; v_gene: TRBV28; len: 15; j_gene: TRBJ1-1; CDR3aa: CASSSGASLGTEAFF; CDR3nt: TGTGCCAGCAGTTCAGGGGCCTCTCTCGGCACTGAAGCTTTCTTT
abundance: NA; d_gene: TRBD2; v_gene: TRBV2; len: 17; j_gene: TRBJ2-3; CDR3aa: CASSTSGGTSGTDTQYF; CDR3nt: TGTGCCAGCAGTACTAGCGGGGGGACCTCTGGCACAGATACGCAGTATTTT
abundance: NA; d_gene: TRBD1; v_gene: TRBV20-1; len: 13; j_gene: TRBJ2-5; CDR3aa: CSARRTGDGTQYF; CDR3nt: TGCAGTGCTAGGCGGACAGGGGACGGGACCCAGTACTTC
abundance: few; d_gene: TRBD1; v_gene: TRBV27; len: 15; j_gene: TRBJ2-5; CDR3aa: CASSSPGTGGETQYF; CDR3nt: TGTGCCAGCAGTTCCCCGGGGACAGGTGGAGAGACCCAGTACTTC
abundance: once; d_gene: TRBD2; v_gene: TRBV5-4; len: 14; j_gene: TRBJ2-1; CDR3aa: CASSFYSGKLEQFF; CDR3nt: TGTGCCAGCAGCTTCTATAGCGGGAAGCTAGAGCAGTTCTTC
abundance: NA; d_gene: NA; v_gene: TRBV7-2; len: 16; j_gene: TRBJ2-2; CDR3aa: CASSSLRQVRTGELFF; CDR3nt: TGTGCCAGCAGTTCGTTACGACAGGTCCGAACCGGGGAGCTGTTTTTT
abundance: NA; d_gene: TRBD1; v_gene: TRBV6-1; len: 16; j_gene: TRBJ2-7; CDR3aa: CASRHLNRGSSYEQYF; CDR3nt: TGTGCCAGCAGACATCTTAACAGGGGGAGCTCCTACGAGCAGTACTTC
abundance: many; d_gene: NA; v_gene: TRBV5-1; len: 14; j_gene: TRBJ2-3; CDR3aa: CASSSSSSTDTQYF; CDR3nt: TGCGCCAGCAGCTCTAGCAGTAGCACAGATACGCAGTATTTT
abundance: many; d_gene: NA; v_gene: TRBV6-1; len: 15; j_gene: TRBJ1-2; CDR3aa: CASSEMAGQSYGYTF; CDR3nt: TGTGCCAGCTCCGAGATGGCAGGGCAAAGCTATGGCTACACCTTC
abundance: NA; d_gene: TRBD2; v_gene: TRBV20-1; len: 16; j_gene: TRBJ2-3; CDR3aa: CSARLASGGRSGTQYF; CDR3nt: TGCAGTGCTAGATTGGCTAGCGGGGGCCGGTCGGGTACGCAGTATTTT
abundance: many; d_gene: NA; v_gene: TRBV18; len: 15; j_gene: TRBJ2-7; CDR3aa: CASSPSGGYSYEQYF; CDR3nt: TGTGCCAGCTCACCCTCTGGCGGGTACTCCTACGAGCAGTACTTC